A selection of T cell receptor beta chains follows, all from one sample in a study of T-cell reconstitution after alpha-beta-depleted transplantation in children. MiXCR was run by TCRdb on the PCR reads, yielding one entry per CDR3 protein. The sample lists about 500,000 distinct CDR3 sequences, approximately 29% occurring once. The sequences come from PBMCs from the stem cell graft donor, collected from the stem cell graft. These receptors were taken from a human donor who donated a stem cell graft to a child with aplastic anemia. The CDR3 runs from the conserved cysteine through the conserved F or W. A D gene is named only where the DNA matches it firmly. Clone size is stated in some rows and not others, as once, few, many or a class when expanded.

d_call,v_call,clone_size,j_call,cdr3_length,cdr3_aa,cdr3_nt
-,TRBV20-1,-,TRBJ2-1,11,CSASHYNEQFF,TGCAGTGCTTCTCACTACAATGAGCAGTTCTTC
-,TRBV19,few,TRBJ2-4,14,CASREELAKNIQYF,TGTGCCAGTAGGGAGGAATTAGCCAAAAACATTCAGTACTTC
-,TRBV25-1,-,TRBJ1-2,18,CASSEYIGSRDNRYGYTF,TGTGCCAGCAGTGAATATATCGGTTCTCGGGACAATCGCTATGGCTACACCTTC
-,TRBV6-2/TRBV6-3,-,TRBJ1-2,12,CATRNGVYGYTF,TGTGCCACCCGGAACGGGGTCTATGGCTACACCTTC
TRBD1,TRBV6-1,-,TRBJ1-5,15,CASRPDRDGNQPQHF,TGTGCCAGCAGGCCGGACAGGGATGGCAATCAGCCCCAGCATTTT
-,TRBV7-2,-,TRBJ1-1,15,CASSLLSGVNTEAFF,TGTGCCAGCAGCTTACTTAGTGGTGTGAACACTGAAGCTTTCTTT
-,TRBV6-1,few,TRBJ1-2,14,CASRTDILVYGYTF,TGTGCCAGCAGGACGGACATCCTTGTCTATGGCTACACCTTC
-,TRBV12-5,once,TRBJ1-1,12,CASGLAPGSAFF,TGTGCTAGTGGTTTGGCGCCGGGGTCAGCTTTCTTT
TRBD1,TRBV24-1,few,TRBJ2-5,15,CATSDLQGATETQYF,TGTGCCACCAGTGATTTACAGGGGGCGACGGAGACCCAGTACTTC
TRBD1,TRBV5-4,few,TRBJ2-7,16,CASSLANGQGSYEQYF,TGTGCCAGCAGCTTGGCCAACGGACAGGGGTCCTACGAGCAGTACTTC
-,TRBV9,-,TRBJ1-1,15,CASSSLGRRNTEAFF,TGTGCCAGCAGCTCGCTCGGTCGGAGGAACACTGAAGCTTTCTTT
-,TRBV19,-,TRBJ2-5,16,CASSRSHRPPVETQYF,TGTGCCAGTAGTCGGTCTCACCGACCCCCGGTGGAGACCCAGTACTTC
TRBD1,TRBV10-3,-,TRBJ1-5,18,CATEPGQGPRSFDQPQHF,TGTGCCACCGAACCGGGACAGGGACCGCGCAGTTTTGATCAGCCCCAGCATTTT
-,TRBV7-3,-,TRBJ2-1,13,CASSLVSDNEQFF,TGTGCCAGCAGCTTAGTTTCCGATAATGAGCAGTTCTTC
-,TRBV18,-,TRBJ1-4,16,CASSPLAGATNEKLFF,TGTGCCAGCTCACCACTAGCGGGGGCGACTAATGAAAAACTGTTTTTT
-,TRBV5-1,-,TRBJ2-6,15,CASSTQGSGANVLTF,TGCGCCAGCAGCACTCAGGGCTCAGGGGCCAACGTCCTGACTTTC
-,TRBV6-5,-,TRBJ1-4,14,CASSYRAGNEKLFF,TGTGCCAGCAGTTACAGGGCGGGGAATGAAAAACTGTTTTTT
-,TRBV6-5,many,TRBJ2-1,12,CASSTGLNEQFF,TGTGCCAGCAGTACGGGGCTGAATGAGCAGTTCTTC
-,TRBV5-4,-,TRBJ2-2,15,CASSFVGGGTGELFF,TGTGCCAGCAGCTTCGTGGGGGGCGGGACCGGGGAGCTGTTTTTT
-,TRBV5-5,-,TRBJ1-2,15,CASSPWGLRDYGYTF,TGTGCCAGCAGCCCCTGGGGTCTAAGGGACTATGGCTACACCTTC
-,TRBV10-3,few,TRBJ2-3,19,CAISFPGNHPNPSTDTQYF,TGTGCCATCAGTTTCCCAGGGAACCACCCGAATCCTAGCACAGATACGCAGTATTTT
-,TRBV20-1,-,TRBJ2-2,15,CSARSGVRVAGELFF,TGCAGTGCTAGATCGGGGGTTCGAGTCGCCGGGGAGCTGTTTTTT
-,TRBV6-1,-,TRBJ2-7,11,CASGVGYEQYF,TGTGCCAGCGGCGTGGGCTACGAGCAGTACTTC
-,TRBV27,-,TRBJ2-3,13,CASSSQNTDTQYF,TGTGCCAGCAGTTCCCAGAACACAGATACGCAGTATTTT
-,TRBV5-5,-,TRBJ2-7,13,CASSLKVSYEQYF,TGTGCCAGCAGCTTGAAAGTTTCCTACGAGCAGTACTTC
-,TRBV11-2,-,TRBJ1-5,19,CASSLVGTPWGDSNQPQHF,TGTGCCAGCAGCTTAGTAGGGACTCCGTGGGGTGATAGCAATCAGCCCCAGCATTTT
-,TRBV5-1,-,TRBJ1-4,15,CASSPADRSNEKLFF,TGCGCCAGCAGCCCGGCAGATCGCTCTAATGAAAAACTGTTTTTT
TRBD2,TRBV15,-,TRBJ2-1,17,CATSREISGRRLNEQFF,TGTGCCACCAGCAGAGAAATAAGCGGGAGACGCCTAAATGAGCAGTTCTTC
TRBD2,TRBV6-5,-,TRBJ2-7,16,CASSSSAGGRSYEQYF,TGTGCCAGCAGTTCCTCAGCGGGAGGGCGGTCCTACGAGCAGTACTTC
-,TRBV6-5,few,TRBJ1-6,16,CASSLQYRTGNSPLHF,TGTGCCAGCAGTCTACAATATCGTACGGGAAATTCACCCCTCCACTTT
TRBD1,TRBV6-2/TRBV6-3,-,TRBJ2-5,15,CASSYSGTVQETQYF,TGTGCCAGCAGTTACTCCGGGACAGTTCAAGAGACCCAGTACTTC
TRBD1,TRBV6-2/TRBV6-3,-,TRBJ2-1,13,CASSSGQRYEQFF,TGTGCCAGCAGTTCGGGACAGCGCTATGAGCAGTTCTTC
TRBD2,TRBV12-3/TRBV12-4,-,TRBJ2-5,16,CASTLGAGGPRETQYF,TGTGCCAGCACCCTGGGCGCGGGAGGGCCCAGAGAGACCCAGTACTTC
TRBD1,TRBV12-3/TRBV12-4,-,TRBJ1-1,15,CASSLRRGQGTEAFF,TGTGCCAGCAGTTTAAGGAGGGGACAGGGGACTGAAGCTTTCTTT
-,TRBV12-3/TRBV12-4,-,TRBJ2-7,12,CASSSKDGEQYF,TGTGCCAGCTCCTCTAAAGACGGGGAGCAGTACTTC
-,TRBV5-1,-,TRBJ2-7,13,CASSNWTSYEQYF,TGCGCCAGCAGCAACTGGACTTCCTACGAGCAGTACTTC
-,TRBV12-3/TRBV12-4,-,TRBJ2-1,13,CASIRVRGNEQFF,TGTGCCAGCATCCGGGTTAGGGGCAATGAGCAGTTCTTC
-,TRBV7-3,few,TRBJ1-4,15,CASSQEGRVNEKLFF,TGTGCCAGCAGCCAAGAGGGCAGGGTGAATGAAAAACTGTTTTTT
-,TRBV24-1,-,TRBJ2-5,22,CATSDLRLDRSNIVQGEETQYF,TGTGCCACCAGTGATTTGCGGTTAGACAGGTCGAATATAGTCCAAGGAGAAGAGACCCAGTACTTC
TRBD2,TRBV20-1,-,TRBJ2-7,16,CSASPGLAGGHYEQYF,TGCAGTGCTAGCCCGGGACTAGCGGGAGGGCACTACGAGCAGTACTTC
-,TRBV5-1,-,TRBJ1-1,16,CASSLGRGAQSTEAFF,TGCGCCAGCAGCTTGGGAAGGGGCGCCCAGAGCACTGAAGCTTTCTTT
-,TRBV18,few,TRBJ1-5,14,CASSRDGGNQPQHF,TGTGCCAGCTCACGGGACGGAGGTAATCAGCCCCAGCATTTT
TRBD1,TRBV6-2/TRBV6-3,-,TRBJ2-1,14,CASSGTGAINEQFF,TGTGCCAGCAGTGGGACAGGGGCGATCAATGAGCAGTTCTTC
-,TRBV6-6,-,TRBJ2-1,13,CASSNNQGNEQFF,TGTGCCAGCAGTAATAACCAGGGCAATGAGCAGTTCTTC
-,TRBV20-1,few,TRBJ2-1,12,CSAPPDSNEQFF,TGCAGTGCTCCCCCGGACTCCAATGAGCAGTTCTTC
-,TRBV10-3,few,TRBJ2-5,15,CAISESAGLQETQYF,TGTGCCATCAGTGAGTCCGCGGGCCTCCAAGAGACCCAGTACTTC
TRBD2,TRBV4-3,-,TRBJ2-3,16,CASSPTSGTGTDTQYF,TGCGCCAGCAGTCCTACTAGCGGGACTGGCACAGATACGCAGTATTTT
TRBD1,TRBV5-6,few,TRBJ2-7,16,CASGALPGQGRAEQYF,TGTGCCAGCGGAGCTTTGCCGGGACAGGGACGTGCCGAGCAGTACTTC
-,TRBV20-1,-,TRBJ2-5,14,CSARDPRSQETQYF,TGCAGTGCTAGAGATCCGCGGAGCCAAGAGACCCAGTACTTC
TRBD1,TRBV20-1,few,TRBJ2-7,15,CSARVLDRALGEQYF,TGCAGTGCTAGAGTTTTAGACAGGGCCTTGGGAGAGCAGTACTTC
-,TRBV29-1,-,TRBJ2-7,14,CSVLALAGGYEQYF,TGCAGCGTTCTTGCCTTAGCTGGGGGGTACGAGCAGTACTTC